Each of the 2 T cell receptor beta chains below was sequenced from the same sample in a study of blood T cells in healthy people across ages. A second PCR of about 6 to 12 cycles used a sample-barcoded 5' primer and a J-beta primer mix. MiXCR was run by TCRdb on the 5' RACE reads, yielding one entry per CDR3 protein. There are roughly 800,000 distinct CDR3 sequences in the sample; roughly 60% occur only once, and approximately 23% lies in the top ten. The sequencing input was blood. The receptors here all came from a man aged 25-40 years in good health.

The chain employs TRBV2 and TRBJ2-1, with D unclear. CDR3 length equals 12 residues. Per germline, CDR1 SNHLY and CDR2 FYNNEI. Trimming removed 11 bases from V and 6 bases from J, with 14 bases in between. This chain's CDR3 is CAGTYMGNEQFF. The CDR3 nucleotides are TGTGCCGGAACTTACATGGGCAATGAGCAGTTCTTC.

In its sample, this clonotype was seen a few times. The J gene is TRBJ2-3, the V gene TRBV12-3 or TRBV12-4; TRBD2 agrees at 10 bases. This CDR3 has 18 amino acids. Germline trimming cut 4 bases from V and 7 bases from J; bases unmatched to any gene: 17. The CDR3 here is CASSSSGGQSKYLNTQYF. The CDR3, as DNA: TGTGCCAGCAGTTCTAGCGGGGGACAATCAAAGTACCTGAATACGCAGTATTTT.